Below are 18 T cell receptor beta chains sequenced from a single sample in a study of blood T cells in healthy people across ages. Then a second PCR, running roughly 6 to 12 cycles, was carried out with a sample-barcoded 5' primer and a J-beta primer mix. From the 5' RACE reads, TCRdb called clonotypes with MiXCR, one entry per CDR3 protein. The sample records 450,000 to 700,000 distinct CDR3 sequences, 27% being singletons. The sequencing sample was made of blood. Every receptor here comes from a woman between 65 and 79 years old in good health.

V is TRBV29-1 and J is TRBJ2-2, with TRBD1 matching over 7 bases. The junction had 6 bases not matched to a gene; V was cut back by 4 bases and J by 7 bases. The CDR3 runs 13 residues. The germline gives CDR1 SQVTM, CDR2 ANQGSEA. The CDR3 spells CSVAPRDSGELFF. The CDR3 DNA sequence: TGCAGCGTTGCCCCCCGGGACAGCGGGGAGCTGTTTTTT.

The chain joins TRBV20-1 to TRBJ2-3; 11 bases are a match to TRBD2. CDR1 is DFQATT and CDR2 is SNEGSKA in the germline V gene (reference sequence). The CDR3 extends over 14 amino acids. Trimming took 7 bases from V and 4 from J; bases not matched to a gene: 7. The CDR3 region is CSVTGLADSDTQYF. The CDR3 DNA reads as TGCAGTGTTACGGGACTAGCGGATTCAGATACGCAGTATTTT.

The chain uses TRBV28 and TRBJ2-5, with D possibly TRBD1 on 6 matching bases. The end of the DNA is better explained by TRBJ2-7, so the J call may be wrong. This CDR3 contains 14 residues. Germline CDR1 and CDR2: MDHEN and SYDVKM. The CDR3 DNA follows: TGTGCCAGCAGTTTATTTGCAGGGGTTTACGAGCAGTACTTC. This encodes CASSLFAGVYEQYF.

With regard to this clonotype: One end of the junction varies from germline; a read error may be responsible. The chain has TRBV12-3 or TRBV12-4 and TRBJ1-5; D is uncertain. The CDR3 sequence is 12 residues long. The CDR3 region has the DNA TGTGCCATCAGTTATTGGGATCAGCCCCAGCATTTT. This gives the protein CAISYWDQPQHF.

The rearrangement uses TRBV7-2 and TRBJ2-3, with 11 bases matching TRBD2. The CDR3 runs to 21 residues. CDR1 is SGHTA and CDR2 is FQGNSA in the germline V gene. The V segment lost 0 bases and the J segment 0 bases; nucleotides outside the gene matches: 14. The CDR3 here is CASSLAPMGLAVSTSTDTQYF. In nucleotides, the CDR3 is TGTGCCAGCAGCTTAGCCCCAATGGGACTAGCGGTTTCCACTAGCACAGATACGCAGTATTTT.

This clonotype was seen once. The V gene is TRBV7-2, the J gene TRBJ2-2; TRBD2 aligns across 7 bases. Germline lookup yields CDR1 SGHTA and CDR2 FQGNSA. This CDR3 is 14 amino acids long. V trimming: 7 bases; J trimming: 5 bases; junction bases outside the gene matches: 7. CDR3 nucleotide sequence: TGTGCCAGCAACTTTAGCGGGTTAACCGGGGAGCTGTTTTTT. This encodes CASNFSGLTGELFF.

CDR3 in amino acids: CASSLTGQSPETQYF. The DNA for the CDR3 is TGCGCCAGCAGCCTCACGGGACAGAGTCCAGAGACCCAGTACTTC. The rearrangement uses TRBV5-1 and TRBJ2-5; 7 bases are shared with TRBD1. The CDR3 sequence is 15 residues long. Germline V gives CDR1 SGHRS, CDR2 YFSETQ. V shed 4 bases and J 4 bases; nucleotides not matched to a gene: 10. The complete variable domain, with remaining parts taken from reference TRBV5-1 and TRBJ2-5, reads KAGVTQTPRYLIKTRGQQVTLSCSPISGHRSVSWYQQTPGQGLQFLFEYFSETQRNKGNFPGRFSGRQFSNSRSEMNVSTLELGDSALYLCASSLTGQSPETQYFGPGTRLLVL.

This clonotype has a count of ten or more. The rearrangement links TRBV6-2 or TRBV6-3 to TRBJ1-6, with a weak D call TRBD1 (5 bases). CDR3 length: 14 amino acids. CDR1 MNHEY and CDR2 SVGEGT come from the germline V gene. The V and J ends lost 7 bases and 7 bases respectively, with 14 bases between them. CDR3 loop: CASTQGARNSPLHF. The CDR3 region has the DNA TGTGCCAGCACTCAAGGGGCTCGGAATTCACCCCTCCACTTT.

This rearrangement joins TRBV7-9 to TRBJ1-5; D not resolved. The CDR3 is made up of 15 amino acids. CDR1 is SEHNR, CDR2 FQNEAQ, per germline (reference sequence). The ends were cut back, 5 bases at V and 0 bases at J, with 11 bases in the middle. CDR3 region: CASSRGQNSNQPQHF. CDR3 bases: TGTGCCAGCAGCCGCGGGCAGAATAGCAATCAGCCCCAGCATTTT.

The J gene is TRBJ2-2, the V gene TRBV19; possible D gene TRBD1, 6 bases. The CDR3 totals 15 residues. Trimming cost V 6 bases and J 1 base, with 12 bases left between them. The V gene's germline CDR1 is LNHDA and CDR2 SQIVND (reference sequence). CDR3 DNA sequence: TGTGCCAGTAGATCGGGACAATGGAACACCGGGGAGCTGTTTTTT. It codes for CASRSGQWNTGELFF.

This clonotype has a handful of counts. This rearrangement joins TRBV4-2 to TRBJ2-1; 7 bases match TRBD2. The end of the DNA aligns better with TRBJ2-5, so the J call may be wrong. From germline, CDR1 is LGHNA and CDR2 YNFKEQ. The CDR3 length is 15 residues. Here the CDR3 reads CASSQAGGTEETQYF. The DNA for the CDR3 is TGTGCCAGCAGCCAAGCCGGGGGGACGGAAGAGACCCAGTACTTC.

The sample holds a few counts of this clonotype. The chain links TRBV11-2 to TRBJ2-7; maybe TRBD1 (5 bases). The ends were cut back, 5 bases at V and 4 bases at J, with 9 bases in the middle. CDR1 and CDR2 (germline): SGHAT, FQNNGV. CDR3 size: 12 residues. CDR3 protein: CASSKDRYEQYF. Written as DNA, the CDR3 is TGTGCCAGCAGCAAAGACAGATACGAGCAGTACTTC. The variable domain in full, completed from reference TRBV11-2 and TRBJ2-7, reads EAGVAQSPRYKIIEKRQSVAFWCNPISGHATLYWYQQILGQGPKLLIQFQNNGVVDDSQLPKDRFSAERLKGVDSTLKIQPAKLEDSAVYLCASSKDRYEQYFGPGTRLTVT.

The sample holds a few counts of this clonotype. V is TRBV29-1 and J is TRBJ2-2, with D tentatively TRBD2 (6 bases). CDR3 length: 11 residues. CDR1 is SQVTM, CDR2 ANQGSEA, per germline. Trimming removed 4 bases from V and 6 bases from J, with 6 bases in between. The chain's CDR3 is CSVGEAGELFF. The CDR3 bases are TGCAGCGTTGGGGAGGCCGGGGAGCTGTTTTTT.

On this clonotype: A read error may produce the germline difference seen at one junction end. The chain links TRBV6-5 to TRBJ2-6; no reliable D call. The CDR3 contains 15 residues. Germline-derived CDR1 and CDR2 are MNHEY and SVGAGI. The DNA of the CDR3 is TGTGCCAGTAGTTACTCGTACTCTGGGGCCAACGTCCTGACTTTC. Its protein product is CASSYSYSGANVLTF.

This clonotype was counted many times. Its ends do not fully match the called genes, so a read error is possible. The J gene is TRBJ2-5, the V gene TRBV7-6, with no clear D. Germline CDR1 is SGHVS and CDR2 is FNYEAQ. The CDR3 has 13 amino acids. CDR3 protein: CASSLVAQETQYF. As DNA, the CDR3 is TGTGCCAGCAGTTTAGTAGCACAAGAGACCCAGTACTTC.

The chain recombines TRBV20-1 with TRBJ1-4, with D hard to call. V was trimmed by 3 bases and J by 7 bases, leaving 12 bases between them. Germline V gives CDR1 DFQATT, CDR2 SNEGSKA (reference sequence). The CDR3 sequence is 13 residues long. CDR3 nucleotides: TGCAGTGCTAGTGGGCAGGTCGGTGAAAAACTGTTTTTT. Its protein product is CSASGQVGEKLFF.

This clonotype was detected only a few times. Germline and junction disagree at one end, which may indicate a read error. This chain links TRBV6-6 with TRBJ1-3, with D uncertain. CDR3 length: 14 amino acids. Germline loops: CDR1 MNHNY, CDR2 SVGAGI (reference sequence). The CDR3 sequence is CASCRKLSGDTIYF. DNA for the CDR3: TGTGCCAGCTGTCGGAAACTCTCTGGAGACACCATATATTTT.

This clonotype was counted between two and nine times. The chain couples TRBV7-2 to TRBJ2-5; D remains unclear. The DNA end favors TRBJ2-1, so the J call may be wrong. The CDR3 loop spans 13 amino acids. Germline lookup yields CDR1 SGHTA and CDR2 FQGNSA. The CDR3 is CASSLSGINEQFF. For the CDR3, the DNA is TGTGCCAGCAGCTTAAGTGGGATCAATGAGCAGTTCTTC.